This T cell receptor beta chain derives from a study of blood T cell repertoires in COVID-19. CDR1 and CDR2 from the germline V gene are LNHDA and SQIVND (reference sequence). The V end lost 1 base, the J end lost 0 bases, and 9 bases lay between the germline ends. The CDR3 totals 15 residues. TCRdb's copy holds only in-frame clones and misses some; the assay was immunoSEQ multiplex PCR. The top ten clones hold roughly 1.2% of a sample with a few hundred thousand clones, more than 70% of them seen once. V is TRBV19 and J is TRBJ1-1, with a tentative D call TRBD1 (5 bases). Sequences were obtained from peripheral blood. The source is a man aged 40-55 years with acute or convalescent COVID-19. The CDR3 sequence is CASSIASTVNTEAFF. In nucleotides, the CDR3 is TGTGCCAGTAGTATAGCCTCGACAGTGAACACTGAAGCTTTCTTT.